One sample yielded the 21 T cell receptor beta chains listed below, sequenced in a study of T-cell memory formation after mild COVID-19 (dated by TCRdb to the early 2020s). Receptor libraries were prepared by 5' RACE. The sequencing machine was an Illumina NovaSeq 6000. TCRdb took the public reads, trimmed them with fastp at Q25, ran MiXCR for clone calling and kept in-frame beta chains. Rows are combined by CDR3 protein, so each entry shows the most common genes and DNA. Counted in this sample were under 85,000 distinct CDR3 sequences; around 13% of them appeared once. 30% to 35% of the sample lies in the top ten. Input material: PBMCs or a T cell subset sorted from them (not recorded which). These receptor sequences come from an adult woman who had mild COVID-19 (a few samples of this study predate the infection). The sample titles of this study are shuffled in the database, so cell type and time point are left out; the donor was told from shared clones.

The V and J genes are TRBV5-6 and TRBJ2-5; 7 nucleotides match TRBD1. Trimming removed 2 bases from V and 5 bases from J; junction bases left unmatched: 6. Germline-derived CDR1 and CDR2 are SGHDT and YYEEEE. The CDR3 length is 14 residues. The CDR3 DNA follows: TGTGCCAGCAGCTTAGGGACAGCGGACGAGACCCAGTACTTC. It encodes CASSLGTADETQYF.

This clonotype has a handful of counts. This sequence joins TRBV12-3 or TRBV12-4 and TRBJ2-5; 8 bases match TRBD1. This CDR3 is 15 amino acids long. Losses at the gene ends were 6 bases for V and 5 bases for J; bases not matched to a gene: 11. The CDR3 loop reads CASRSPGGLGETQYF. CDR3 DNA: TGTGCCAGCAGGTCGCCAGGGGGCCTCGGGGAGACCCAGTACTTC.

This clonotype was counted a few times. The chain has TRBV27 and TRBJ2-2; D may be TRBD2 (5 bases). The CDR3 runs to 14 residues. V dropped 5 bases and J dropped 6 bases, with 13 bases sitting between them. Germline V CDR1 and CDR2: MNHEY, SMNVEV (reference sequence). CDR3 DNA sequence: TGTGCCAGCAGTCCGAGACTACGCGCCGGGGAGCTGTTTTTT. Translating it yields CASSPRLRAGELFF.

This clonotype was picked up many times. This sequence joins TRBV7-9 and TRBJ2-1; 8 bases map to TRBD2. The CDR3 is 13 residues long. Unmatched junction bases numbered 3, after V lost 5 bases and J lost 6 bases. Germline V gene sequence: CDR1 SEHNR, CDR2 FQNEAQ (reference sequence). The CDR3 DNA follows: TGTGCCAGCAGCGTCGGGACTAGCAATGAGCAGTTCTTC. This translates into CASSVGTSNEQFF.

V usage is TRBV19 and J usage is TRBJ2-7; TRBD2 agrees at 12 bases. The CDR3 runs to 15 residues. CDR1 and CDR2 (germline): LNHDA, SQIVND (reference sequence). V lost 3 bases, J lost 4 bases, and 4 bases stayed unmatched. The CDR3 DNA sequence: TGTGCCAGTAGTATGTCCGGGACTAGCGGGTACGAGCAGTACTTC. It codes for CASSMSGTSGYEQYF.

CDR3 loop: CASSFVVSFIYTDTQYF. The CDR3, as DNA: TGTGCCAGCAGTTTCGTAGTTTCCTTTATCTACACAGATACGCAGTATTTT. This chain joins TRBV12-3 or TRBV12-4 and TRBJ2-3; D is undetermined. V shed 3 bases and J shed 2 bases, with 18 bases lying between them. The CDR3 runs 17 residues.

In its sample, this clonotype was seen many times. V is TRBV7-8 and J is TRBJ2-3; D is ambiguous. Trimming cost V 1 base and J 4 bases, with 9 bases left between them. Germline CDR1 and CDR2: SGHVS and FQNEAQ. This CDR3 has 14 residues. The CDR3 loop reads CASSLEAQPDTQYF. The CDR3 nucleotides read TGTGCCAGCAGCTTAGAAGCCCAACCAGATACGCAGTATTTT.

This chain links TRBV6-6 with TRBJ2-1; 10 nucleotides match TRBD2. Germline V gives CDR1 MNHNY, CDR2 SVGAGI (reference sequence). The CDR3 runs to 16 residues. With 8 bases clipped from V and 0 bases from J, the junction kept 7 bases outside the gene matches. The DNA of the CDR3 is TGTGCCAGCGGCGGGACTAGCGTTTCCTCCTACAATGAGCAGTTCTTC. Translated: CASGGTSVSSYNEQFF.

The chain joins TRBV5-1 to TRBJ2-7, with D possibly called TRBD1 or TRBD2 (7 bases each). The CDR3 is made up of 14 amino acids. Trimming cost V 4 bases and J 3 bases, with 14 bases left between them. Germline CDR1 reads SGHRS; CDR2 reads YFSETQ. The CDR3 DNA sequence: TGCGCCAGCAGCAGGGAGGGACAGAGCTACGAGCAGTACTTC. Its protein product is CASSREGQSYEQYF.

In its sample, this clonotype was seen a few times. The chain recombines TRBV4-1 with TRBJ1-2, with D possibly matching TRBD1 (5 bases). This CDR3 has 14 residues. CDR1 is MGHRA and CDR2 is YSYEKL in the germline V gene. V dropped 5 bases and J dropped 4 bases, with 14 bases sitting between them. The CDR3 nucleotides read TGCGCCAGCAGCGGACGGGGGGAGAGCTATGGCTACACCTTC. This codes for CASSGRGESYGYTF.

This clonotype was seen more than once but under ten times. The gene calls are TRBV7-8 and TRBJ2-2; 15 positions match TRBD2. Trimming at V came to 5 bases and at J to 2 bases, leaving 12 bases not matched to a gene. The CDR3 is made up of 20 amino acids. CDR1 is SGHVS, CDR2 FQNEAQ, per germline. The CDR3 reads CASSTPPGLAGGLNTGELFF. The CDR3 DNA sequence: TGTGCCAGCAGCACACCACCGGGACTAGCGGGGGGCCTCAACACCGGGGAGCTGTTTTTT.

This clonotype has a handful of counts. The DNA for the CDR3 is TGTGCCAGCAGCCCCCCTGGACAGGGGAACACTGAAGCTTTCTTT. This translates into CASSPPGQGNTEAFF. The chain couples TRBV9 to TRBJ1-1; TRBD1 agrees at 8 bases. V lost 4 bases and J lost 1; bases outside the gene matches: 6. Germline V gene sequence: CDR1 SGDLS, CDR2 YYNGEE. The CDR3 runs to 15 residues.

This clonotype occurred a few times. The chain links TRBV7-9 to TRBJ1-1; D unresolved. With 4 bases removed from V and 4 bases from J, the gap between germline ends came to 19 bases. This CDR3 has 16 residues. In germline, CDR1 is SEHNR, CDR2 FQNEAQ (reference sequence). DNA of the CDR3: TGTGCCAGCAGCTCTCCGGTATCCGGTACTGTCACTGAAGCTTTCTTT. It translates to CASSSPVSGTVTEAFF.

This clonotype was counted a few times. The chain uses TRBV29-1 and TRBJ2-2; D unclear. Deletions cut 6 bases from V and 0 bases from J, with 8 bases between. Germline CDR1 is SQVTM and CDR2 is ANQGSEA. The CDR3 is made up of 13 amino acids. The CDR3 reads CSVTASNTGELFF. CDR3 in DNA: TGCAGCGTGACTGCGTCGAACACCGGGGAGCTGTTTTTT.

This sequence joins TRBV7-9 and TRBJ2-7; D call uncertain. Trimming took 5 bases from V and 6 from J, leaving 17 bases between them. CDR3 length equals 14 residues. Germline assignment: CDR1 SEHNR and CDR2 FQNEAQ (reference sequence). In DNA form, the CDR3 reads TGTGCCAGCAGCACAGAAGGACGGCCAGGCGAGCAGTACTTC. It encodes CASSTEGRPGEQYF.

The chain combines TRBV12-3 or TRBV12-4 with TRBJ1-2; 10 nucleotides align to TRBD1. The CDR3 is made up of 14 amino acids. J was trimmed by 8 bases and V by 3 bases; bases with no gene match: 6. CDR3 DNA sequence: TGTGCCAGCAGTTTTGACAGGGGGCTTGACGGCTACACCTTC. Translating gives CASSFDRGLDGYTF.

This clonotype has more than one count but fewer than ten. The chain is built from TRBV5-1 and TRBJ1-1; 11 bases are shared with TRBD1. CDR1 is SGHRS and CDR2 is YFSETQ in the germline V gene. The CDR3 contains 16 residues. The ends lost 4 bases at V and 5 bases at J; junction bases unmatched: 10. DNA for the CDR3: TGCGCCAGCAGCCGGCCGGACAGGGGGCTTCGTACTGAAGCTTTCTTT. This encodes CASSRPDRGLRTEAFF.

The sample holds many counts of this clonotype. The chain combines TRBV11-2 with TRBJ2-1; 11 bases are a match to TRBD2. Losses at the gene ends were 5 bases for V and 9 bases for J; bases not matched to a gene: 6. CDR1 is SGHAT, CDR2 FQNNGV, per germline. CDR3 length equals 14 residues. The CDR3 protein is CASSGSGGAPEQFF. The DNA for the CDR3 is TGTGCCAGCAGCGGTAGCGGGGGGGCCCCTGAGCAGTTCTTC.

This clonotype has only a few counts. This chain uses TRBV3-1 with TRBJ2-7; 7 nucleotides line up with TRBD1. There are 17 residues in the CDR3. Germline V gives CDR1 LGHDT, CDR2 YNNKEL (reference sequence). J lost 0 bases, V lost 2 bases, and 10 bases had no gene match. CDR3 in DNA: TGTGCCAGCAGCCAAAACGATATGGGACAGCTCTCCTACGAGCAGTACTTC. Amino acid sequence: CASSQNDMGQLSYEQYF.

The chain links TRBV7-9 to TRBJ2-1; possibly TRBD2 for D (5 bases). The CDR3 spans 14 residues. Germline-derived CDR1 and CDR2 are SEHNR and FQNEAQ (reference sequence). V was cut by 6 bases and J by 10 bases, with 19 bases left in between. CDR3 nucleotide sequence: TGTGCCAGCAGTAAGACTACCCCGACCGGGGAGCAGTTCTTC. Protein: CASSKTTPTGEQFF. Combining the CDR3 with reference TRBV7-9 and TRBJ2-1 gives the whole variable domain DTGVSQNPRHKITKRGQNVTFRCDPISEHNRLYWYRQTLGQGPEFLTYFQNEAQLEKSRLLSDRFSAERPKGSFSTLEIQRTEQGDSAMYLCASSKTTPTGEQFFGPGTRLTVL.

This clonotype has a handful of counts. This rearrangement joins TRBV4-2 to TRBJ1-1; no clear D. V shed 8 bases and J shed 1 base, with 5 bases lying between them. CDR1 LGHNA and CDR2 YNFKEQ come from the germline V gene. CDR3 length: 11 residues. The CDR3: CASGENTEAFF. CDR3 nucleotides: TGTGCCAGCGGGGAGAACACTGAAGCTTTCTTT.